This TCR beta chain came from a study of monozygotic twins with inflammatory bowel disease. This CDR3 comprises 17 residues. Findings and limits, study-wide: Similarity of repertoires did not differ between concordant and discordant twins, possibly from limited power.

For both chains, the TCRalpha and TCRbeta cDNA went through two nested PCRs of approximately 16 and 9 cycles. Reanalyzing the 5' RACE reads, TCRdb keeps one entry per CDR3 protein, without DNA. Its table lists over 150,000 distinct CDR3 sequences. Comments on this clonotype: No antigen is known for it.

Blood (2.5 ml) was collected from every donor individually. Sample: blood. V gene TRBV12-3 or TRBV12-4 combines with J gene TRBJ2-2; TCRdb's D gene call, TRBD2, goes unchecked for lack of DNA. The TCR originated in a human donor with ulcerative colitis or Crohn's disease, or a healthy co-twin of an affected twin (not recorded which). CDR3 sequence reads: CASVRTSGGANTGELFF.